This T cell receptor beta chain was identified in a study of siplizumab effects on memory and regulatory T cells. Germline assignment: CDR1 SGHNT and CDR2 YYREEE (reference sequence). CDR3 length equals 13 residues. V was shortened by 4 bases and J by 8 bases, with 16 bases between the two germline ends. This table comes from immunoSEQ multiplex PCR, and its TCRdb copy is limited to in-frame clones, with some not included. Here the sample spans about 110,000 clones, roughly nine tenths being singletons. The V gene is TRBV5-4, the J gene TRBJ2-7, with TRBD1 as a possible D gene (6 bases). Source material: Tregs sorted from blood. The sequence was obtained from a human donor in good health. The CDR3 sequence is CASSLDRTLQQYF. The CDR3 bases are TGTGCCAGCAGCCTCGACAGGACTTTGCAGCAGTACTTC.